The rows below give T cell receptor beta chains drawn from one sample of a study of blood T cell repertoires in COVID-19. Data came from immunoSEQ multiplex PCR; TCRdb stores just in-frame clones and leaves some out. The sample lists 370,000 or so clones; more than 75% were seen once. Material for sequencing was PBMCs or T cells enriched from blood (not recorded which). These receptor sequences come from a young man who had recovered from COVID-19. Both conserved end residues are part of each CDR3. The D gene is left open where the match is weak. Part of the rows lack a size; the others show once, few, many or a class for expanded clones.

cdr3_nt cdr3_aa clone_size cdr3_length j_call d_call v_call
TGCGCCAGCAGCCAAGTCGGGACAAGGACTCAAAAACTGTTTTTT CASSQVGTRTQKLFF - 15 TRBJ1-4 - TRBV4-1
TGTGCCTGGAGGTCGGGAGGCTCACGGAGGACTGAAGCTTTCTTT CAWRSGGSRRTEAFF - 15 TRBJ1-1 - TRBV30
TGTGCCAGCATTCAAGGACAGGGATTCACAGATACGCAGTATTTT CASIQGQGFTDTQYF - 15 TRBJ2-3 TRBD1 TRBV2
TGCGCCAGCAGAAACGTAGGGGGTAACTATGGCTACACCTTC CASRNVGGNYGYTF - 14 TRBJ1-2 - TRBV4-1
TGTGCCAGCAGCCACCCCAAGAACGAAGTGCGGGGAACCTACAATGAGCAGTTCTTC CASSHPKNEVRGTYNEQFF - 19 TRBJ2-1 - TRBV9
TGTGCCAGCAGCCGGGACAAGAACTATGGCTACACCTTC CASSRDKNYGYTF - 13 TRBJ1-2 - TRBV6-2/TRBV6-3
TGTGCCAGCAGCATAGGACAGGTTGGGGCCGGGGAGCTGTTTTTT CASSIGQVGAGELFF - 15 TRBJ2-2 TRBD1 TRBV7-3
TGTGCCAGCAGCTGGGACAGGGGCTATGGCTACACCTTC CASSWDRGYGYTF - 13 TRBJ1-2 TRBD1 TRBV5-6
TGTGCCAGCAGTCCCACCGGGACAGGCTTCTCCTACGAGCAGTACTTC CASSPTGTGFSYEQYF - 16 TRBJ2-7 TRBD1 TRBV27
TGTGCCAGCAGCTTCGGGACAGGGACTGAAGCTTTCTTT CASSFGTGTEAFF many 13 TRBJ1-1 TRBD1 TRBV7-2
TGTGCCAGCAGCATACGGTCAGCGGGGGGGTCAGATACGCAGTATTTT CASSIRSAGGSDTQYF - 16 TRBJ2-3 TRBD2 TRBV7-2